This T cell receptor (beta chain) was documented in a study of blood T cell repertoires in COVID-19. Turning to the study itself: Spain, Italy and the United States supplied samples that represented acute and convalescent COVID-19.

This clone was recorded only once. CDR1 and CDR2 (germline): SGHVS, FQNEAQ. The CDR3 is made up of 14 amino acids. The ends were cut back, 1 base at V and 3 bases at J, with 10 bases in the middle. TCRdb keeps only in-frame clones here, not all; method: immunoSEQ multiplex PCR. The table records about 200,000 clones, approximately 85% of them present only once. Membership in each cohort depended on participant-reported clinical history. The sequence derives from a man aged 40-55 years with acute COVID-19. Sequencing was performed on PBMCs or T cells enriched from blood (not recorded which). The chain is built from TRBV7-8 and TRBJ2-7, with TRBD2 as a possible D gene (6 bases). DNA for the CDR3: TGTGCCAGCAGCTTAGGTGGCGGGAACTACGAGCAGTACTTC. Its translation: CASSLGGGNYEQYF.